These T cell receptor beta chains were read from a single sample in a study of cytomegalovirus exposure and HLA in healthy donors. TCRdb's table, derived via immunoSEQ multiplex PCR, lists solely in-frame clones and lacks some. The sample has around 300,000 clones; around 90% are singletons. The sample taken for sequencing was PBMCs. The receptors were sampled from a man younger than 45 in good health and CMV-seronegative. CDR3s include the opening cysteine and the closing phenylalanine or tryptophan. The D gene is left open where the match is weak. A row's size may be missing; if present it is once, few, many or a size class.

CDR3 DNA	CDR3 protein	clone size	J gene	V gene	D gene
TGTGCCACCAGCAGAGAACAGGGATCTGGAAACACCATATATTTT	CATSREQGSGNTIYF	.	TRBJ1-3	TRBV15	.
TGCGCCAGCAGTATCGGTCGGTACAATGAGCAGTTCTTC	CASSIGRYNEQFF	.	TRBJ2-1	TRBV5-1	.
TGTGCCAGCAGTGAACCAAGGGGGAAAGGTCAGCCCCAGCATTTT	CASSEPRGKGQPQHF	.	TRBJ1-5	TRBV6-4	.
TGTGCCAGCAGCCTACTAGCGGGGGGGCACAATGAGCAGTTCTTC	CASSLLAGGHNEQFF	once	TRBJ2-1	TRBV6-1	TRBD2
TGCAGCGTTGAGAGCTGGACAGGGGGAACAGATACGCAGTATTTT	CSVESWTGGTDTQYF	few	TRBJ2-3	TRBV29-1	TRBD1
TGTGCCAGCAGCCTTGGGACAGGGACTTATGGCTACACCTTC	CASSLGTGTYGYTF	.	TRBJ1-2	TRBV7-9	TRBD1
TGTGCCAGCAGCGTAGGGGGACAGTTTCAAGAGACCCAGTACTTC	CASSVGGQFQETQYF	.	TRBJ2-5	TRBV9	TRBD1
TGTGCCAGTAGTCTCATCCAGGGCACGACTAATGAAAAACTGTTTTTT	CASSLIQGTTNEKLFF	.	TRBJ1-4	TRBV19	.
TGTGCTAGTGGTCCCGCAGGGGGGGAGACCCAGTACTTC	CASGPAGGETQYF	.	TRBJ2-5	TRBV12-5	.
TGTGCCAGCAGCCGACAGAGTTTATATGGCTACACCTTC	CASSRQSLYGYTF	few	TRBJ1-2	TRBV14	.
TGTGCCAGCAGCTTAGGACCGGGACAGAGCACCGGGGAGCTGTTTTTT	CASSLGPGQSTGELFF	.	TRBJ2-2	TRBV7-2	TRBD1
TGTGCCAGCAGCCATGGCCTCTCTCGGGTAGCGGGGGGGCATAATGAGCAGTTCTTC	CASSHGLSRVAGGHNEQFF	.	TRBJ2-1	TRBV11-2	TRBD2
TGTGCCAGCTCACCGGACAGTAATTCACCCCTCCACTTT	CASSPDSNSPLHF	.	TRBJ1-6	TRBV18	.
TGTGCCAGCAGCGAGCGGGGTAGCTCCTACGAGCAGTACTTC	CASSERGSSYEQYF	.	TRBJ2-7	TRBV7-9	TRBD2
TGTGCCAGCACCCCAATTGCCCGGGGGAGGATCGCCGGGGAGCTGTTTTTT	CASTPIARGRIAGELFF	.	TRBJ2-2	TRBV5-6	.
TGTGCCTGGAGTGATTTACAGGGCACCTACGAGCAGTACTTC	CAWSDLQGTYEQYF	.	TRBJ2-7	TRBV30	.
TGTGCCAGCAGCTTAAGCAGGGATCAGCCCCAGCATTTT	CASSLSRDQPQHF	.	TRBJ1-5	TRBV7-9	.
TGTGCCAGCACCGACAGACATAATGAAAAACTGTTTTTT	CASTDRHNEKLFF	.	TRBJ1-4	TRBV6-5	.
TGTGCCATCAGTGAGTCATTGGGGGGACAGGGTAAACCCCTCCACTTT	CAISESLGGQGKPLHF	.	TRBJ1-6	TRBV10-3	TRBD1
TGCGCCAGCAGCTTGGATGCCCCGAGGGTCTACGAGCAGTACTTC	CASSLDAPRVYEQYF	.	TRBJ2-7	TRBV5-1	.
TGTGCCAGCAGCCCAGGGACAGGCGATGGGCAGCCCCAGCATTTT	CASSPGTGDGQPQHF	.	TRBJ1-5	TRBV5-6	TRBD1
TGCAGCACCTTAGGACAGGGGGGATCCTACGAGCAGTACTTC	CSTLGQGGSYEQYF	.	TRBJ2-7	TRBV29-1	TRBD1
TGTGCCAGCAGTTCCAAAAGGCCCGGACTAGCCGTAGCAGATACGCAGTATTTT	CASSSKRPGLAVADTQYF	once	TRBJ2-3	TRBV27	TRBD2
TGCGCCAGCAGCCACAAAACGGTCGGGGAGCAGTACTTC	CASSHKTVGEQYF	.	TRBJ2-7	TRBV4-1	.
TGTGCCAGCAGTGTCTTAATGGGACAGATCTACGAGCAGTACTTC	CASSVLMGQIYEQYF	.	TRBJ2-7	TRBV6-1	TRBD1
TGTGCCATCTGCGAGGGGGCTAGCTCCTACAATGAGCAGTTCTTC	CAICEGASSYNEQFF	.	TRBJ2-1	TRBV10-3	TRBD1
TGTGCCAGCAGTTACAAAGGGGGCCGCATGAACACTGAAGCTTTCTTT	CASSYKGGRMNTEAFF	.	TRBJ1-1	TRBV6-5	TRBD1
TGTGCCAGCAGTCAACAGGGCGTTGCCAAAAACATTCAGTACTTC	CASSQQGVAKNIQYF	.	TRBJ2-4	TRBV6-5	.
TGTGCCAGCAGTTTGTGGGGCAATTTTAACCCCAATGAGCAGTTCTTC	CASSLWGNFNPNEQFF	.	TRBJ2-1	TRBV27	.
TGTGCCACAAAAATCGGTAGGGGGCTCACTGAAGCTTTCTTT	CATKIGRGLTEAFF	.	TRBJ1-1	TRBV13	TRBD1
TGTGCCAGCAGCTTACTGGCAGAACAAGAGACCCAGTACTTC	CASSLLAEQETQYF	.	TRBJ2-5	TRBV7-7	.
TGTGCCAGCAGTGAATCTGCTCGTTTGCCCACCGCGACCTACGAGCAGTACTTC	CASSESARLPTATYEQYF	.	TRBJ2-7	TRBV2	.
TGTGCCAGCAGCTTGTCCTTTTCTAGGCCTAACTATGGCTACACCTTC	CASSLSFSRPNYGYTF	.	TRBJ1-2	TRBV11-2	.
TGTGCCAGCAGCCATTGGTCGGGCGAGCAGTACTTC	CASSHWSGEQYF	.	TRBJ2-7	TRBV14	.
TGTGCCAGCAGTGCGGGAGTGAACACTGAAGCTTTCTTT	CASSAGVNTEAFF	.	TRBJ1-1	TRBV2	.
TGCGCCAGCAGCTTGGTCGCTAGCGGGGGAATGGGAGAGACCCAGTACTTC	CASSLVASGGMGETQYF	.	TRBJ2-5	TRBV5-1	TRBD2
TGTGCCAGCAGTCAGACAGGCGGAAATTCACCCCTCCACTTT	CASSQTGGNSPLHF	.	TRBJ1-6	TRBV7-9	.
TGTGCCAGCAGTTTGAAGCAACTGAACACCGGGGAGCTGTTTTTT	CASSLKQLNTGELFF	.	TRBJ2-2	TRBV27	.
TGCGCCAGCAGCTTAACGGGGCTAGCGGCGGACAATGAGCAGTTCTTC	CASSLTGLAADNEQFF	.	TRBJ2-1	TRBV5-1	TRBD2
TGCGCCAGCAGCCCTGCGCGGGGGAGCTCCTACAATGAGCAGTTCTTC	CASSPARGSSYNEQFF	.	TRBJ2-1	TRBV5-1	TRBD2
TGTGCCAGTAGTTCAGGACAGGGCGGTCAGCCCCAGCATTTT	CASSSGQGGQPQHF	once	TRBJ1-5	TRBV19	TRBD1
TGTGCCAGCAGCCCCGACTACCCGGGACTAGCGGCCGGGGAGCTGTTTTTT	CASSPDYPGLAAGELFF	.	TRBJ2-2	TRBV5-4	TRBD2